Below are 31 T cell receptor beta chains sequenced from a single sample in a study of neurological immune-mediated disorders. TCRdb independently ran MiXCR on the 5' RACE reads; one entry per CDR3 protein. This sample yields about 55,000 distinct CDR3 sequences, of which more than 3% are seen a single time; around 1.5% belongs to the top ten. The sequenced sample was PBMCs. The receptor set was obtained from a man younger than 40 with multiple sclerosis.

This clonotype has a count of ten or more. The J gene is TRBJ1-3, the V gene TRBV4-2; 7 positions agree with TRBD1. The CDR3 is 14 amino acids. Unmatched junction bases numbered 5, after V lost 8 bases and J lost 1 base. Germline assignment: CDR1 LGHNA and CDR2 YNFKEQ. The DNA of the CDR3 is TGTGCCAGCGGTGACAGGGCGTCTGGAAACACCATATATTTT. Its protein is CASGDRASGNTIYF.

In its sample, this clonotype was seen many times. The chain employs TRBV5-1 and TRBJ2-1; 7 nucleotides agree with TRBD2. The V segment lost 0 bases and the J segment 0 bases; nucleotides outside the gene matches: 6. This CDR3 has 17 residues. CDR1 is SGHRS and CDR2 is YFSETQ in the germline V gene. The CDR3 loop is CASSLVPGGTSYNEQFF. The CDR3 DNA sequence: TGCGCCAGCAGCTTGGTCCCCGGGGGGACCTCCTACAATGAGCAGTTCTTC.

The chain combines TRBV7-2 with TRBJ1-2, with D possibly being TRBD1 (5 bases). Germline V gives CDR1 SGHTA, CDR2 FQGNSA. V was cut by 1 base and J by 5 bases, with 14 bases left in between. The CDR3 covers 15 residues. CDR3 nucleotides: TGTGCCAGCAGCTTAGGGGGGGTTTTAGGGTATGGCTACACCTTC. This encodes CASSLGGVLGYGYTF.

This clonotype was found many times. The CDR3 spells CSADDVLAYYNEQFF. The DNA of the CDR3 is TGCAGTGCTGATGATGTACTAGCTTATTACAATGAGCAGTTCTTC. The rearrangement uses TRBV20-1 and TRBJ2-1; D might be TRBD2 (6 bases). The CDR3 covers 15 residues. The V end was cut by 5 bases, the J end by 4 bases, with 18 bases between. Germline CDR1 DFQATT, CDR2 SNEGSKA (reference sequence).

This chain joins TRBV6-1 and TRBJ1-5; D may be TRBD1 (6 bases). Germline V CDR1 and CDR2: MNHNS, SASEGT. The CDR3 extends over 15 amino acids. Between the trimmed V and J ends, which lost 10 bases and 3 bases, there was a span of 19 bases. CDR3 bases: TGTGCCATATCCCAGGGGACGGTGATCAATCAGCCCCAGCATTTT. Amino acids: CAISQGTVINQPQHF.

This clonotype was counted ten times or more. The chain joins TRBV11-2 to TRBJ2-5; D gene ambiguous. CDR3 length: 13 residues. The V end lost 2 bases, the J end lost 5 bases, and 9 bases lay between the germline ends. From germline, CDR1 is SGHAT and CDR2 FQNNGV. The CDR3 DNA follows: TGTGCCAGCAGCTTAATGGAAGGGGAGACCCAGTACTTC. This sequence encodes CASSLMEGETQYF. Looking up the rest from reference TRBV11-2 and TRBJ2-5 gives the full variable domain: EAGVAQSPRYKIIEKRQSVAFWCNPISGHATLYWYQQILGQGPKLLIQFQNNGVVDDSQLPKDRFSAERLKGVDSTLKIQPAKLEDSAVYLCASSLMEGETQYFGPGTRLLVL.

In this sample, this clonotype turned up many times. The CDR3 loop is CASSFARLGWDNYNEQFF. The CDR3 DNA reads as TGCGCCAGCAGCTTCGCGCGGCTGGGGTGGGACAACTACAATGAGCAGTTCTTC. The chain employs TRBV5-1 and TRBJ2-1, with D possibly being TRBD1 (6 bases). Per the germline V gene, CDR1 is SGHRS and CDR2 is YFSETQ. V was cut by 2 bases and J by 3 bases, with 21 bases left in between. The CDR3 has 18 amino acids.

This clonotype has a count of ten or more. The chain joins TRBV5-4 to TRBJ2-5; no clear D. This CDR3 spans 11 amino acids. Germline V lookup: CDR1 SGHNT, CDR2 YYREEE (reference sequence). Trimming left V 10 bases short and J 0 bases short, with 7 bases between. The CDR3 here is CASRDQETQYF. The CDR3 nucleotides are TGTGCCTCCCGGGACCAAGAGACCCAGTACTTC.

This clonotype was counted ten times or more. This chain connects TRBV29-1 to TRBJ2-7, with no clear D. The germline gives CDR1 SQVTM, CDR2 ANQGSEA. The CDR3 extends over 11 amino acids. V gave up 1 base and J gave up 5 bases, with 6 bases separating them. The CDR3 protein is CSVEGLDEQYF. The CDR3 region has the DNA TGCAGCGTTGAAGGGCTCGACGAGCAGTACTTC.

This clonotype was counted at least ten times. The V call is TRBV7-8, the J call TRBJ1-1; D is possibly TRBD1 (6 bases). Germline lookup yields CDR1 SGHVS and CDR2 FQNEAQ. This CDR3 is 14 amino acids long. The V and J ends lost 1 base and 4 bases respectively, with 10 bases between them. This CDR3 is CASSLETTGTEAFF. CDR3 DNA: TGTGCCAGCAGCTTAGAGACGACAGGCACTGAAGCTTTCTTT.

There are many counts of this clonotype. The V call is TRBV5-5, the J call TRBJ1-6, with D tentatively TRBD1 (6 bases). V lost 4 bases to trimming and J lost 3 bases, with 17 bases between them. Germline V gene data show CDR1 as SGHKS and CDR2 as YYEKEE (reference sequence). The CDR3 spans 17 residues. CDR3 in DNA: TGTGCCAGCAGCACTAACAAGGGGGTAGGCTATAATTCACCCCTCCACTTT. Its protein is CASSTNKGVGYNSPLHF.

This clonotype was seen ten or more times. The chain has TRBV5-6 and TRBJ1-1; D call uncertain. V was cut by 0 bases and J by 6 bases, with 9 bases left in between. The CDR3 extends over 13 amino acids. Germline loops: CDR1 SGHDT, CDR2 YYEEEE. The CDR3 reads CASSLGGLSEAFF. Written as DNA, the CDR3 is TGTGCCAGCAGCTTGGGGGGTTTGTCTGAAGCTTTCTTT. The whole variable domain, filled in from reference TRBV5-6 and TRBJ1-1, reads DAGVTQSPTHLIKTRGQQVTLRCSPKSGHDTVSWYQQALGQGPQFIFQYYEEEERQRGNFPDRFSGHQFPNYSSELNVNALLLGDSALYLCASSLGGLSEAFFGQGTRLTVV.

This clonotype was counted at least ten times. This chain joins TRBV15 and TRBJ2-7; 8 nucleotides align to TRBD2. With V trimmed by 6 bases and J by 4 bases, 5 bases remained unmatched. CDR1 LNHNV and CDR2 YYDKDF come from the germline V gene (reference sequence). This CDR3 contains 13 residues. The CDR3 sequence is CATRGSGGYEQYF. The CDR3 DNA reads TGTGCCACCAGGGGCAGCGGGGGTTACGAGCAGTACTTC. The variable domain in full, with the rest retrieved from reference TRBV15 and TRBJ2-7, is DAMVIQNPRYQVTQFGKPVTLSCSQTLNHNVMYWYQQKSSQAPKLLFHYYDKDFNNEADTPDNFQSRRPNTSFCFLDIRSPGLGDTAMYLCATRGSGGYEQYFGPGTRLTVT.

This clonotype was seen ten or more times. The J gene is TRBJ2-7, the V gene TRBV20-1, with D possibly being TRBD2 (6 bases). The CDR3 extends over 15 amino acids. Trimming removed 1 base at V and 4 bases at J, with 17 bases between. Germline V gene lookup returns CDR1 DFQATT and CDR2 SNEGSKA (reference sequence). Here the CDR3 DNA reads TGCAGTGCTAGAGTCCGACGGGGGTCCTCATACGAGCAGTACTTC. It encodes CSARVRRGSSYEQYF.

This clonotype occurred many times. The gene calls are TRBV4-1 and TRBJ1-2, with D possibly matching TRBD1 (6 bases). The CDR3 has 13 amino acids. Between the trimmed V and J ends, which lost 4 bases and 4 bases, there was a span of 10 bases. Germline CDR1 and CDR2: MGHRA and YSYEKL. The CDR3 spells CASSPGAVYGYTF. CDR3 bases: TGCGCCAGCAGCCCGGGGGCGGTCTATGGCTACACCTTC.

This clonotype has at least ten counts. The chain links TRBV5-5 to TRBJ2-2, with TRBD2 matching over 8 bases. The trim removed 2 bases at V and 5 bases at J, leaving 2 bases unmatched. Germline V gene sequence: CDR1 SGHKS, CDR2 YYEKEE (reference sequence). The CDR3 length is 14 residues. The CDR3 loop reads CASSFGRGTGELFF. The CDR3 DNA reads as TGTGCCAGCAGCTTCGGGAGGGGGACCGGGGAGCTGTTTTTT.

This clonotype appeared many times. The chain recombines TRBV5-1 with TRBJ2-7; 11 bases agree with TRBD2. V lost 2 bases to trimming and J lost 0 bases; unmatched junction nucleotides: 10. Germline CDR1 SGHRS, CDR2 YFSETQ. The CDR3 covers 18 residues. The DNA of the CDR3 is TGCGCCAGCAGCTTTATTGCTAGCGGGAGGTTAAGCTCCTACGAGCAGTACTTC. Protein product: CASSFIASGRLSSYEQYF.

In this sample, this clonotype turned up a few times. A much larger clone differs from this one at a single base, so this may be a read error. This CDR3 fails to terminate in the conserved phenylalanine or tryptophan, so it likely reflects a read error. CDR3 region: CASSYIPGTGVNTEAFI. The CDR3 DNA reads as TGTGCCAGCAGTTACATACCCGGGACAGGGGTGAACACTGAAGCTTTCATT. V is TRBV6-2 or TRBV6-3 and J is TRBJ1-1; 10 bases are a match to TRBD1. The CDR3 consists of 17 residues. Germline V gene data show CDR1 as MNHEY and CDR2 as SVGEGT. Trimming took 2 bases from V and 0 from J; bases not matched to a gene: 6.

This clonotype was observed many times. The chain couples TRBV15 to TRBJ1-1; the match to TRBD1 covers 8 bases. The CDR3 consists of 14 residues. J gave up 4 bases and V 4 bases, and 5 bases lay outside the gene matches. The germline V gene encodes CDR1 LNHNV and CDR2 YYDKDF (reference sequence). Written as DNA, the CDR3 is TGTGCCACCAGCACCCCGGACAGGGCCACTGAAGCTTTCTTT. Protein product: CATSTPDRATEAFF.

This clonotype appeared many times. The genes are TRBV10-1 and TRBJ2-1; tentatively, D is TRBD1 (5 bases). The germline V gene encodes CDR1 WNHNN and CDR2 SYGVQD (reference sequence). V was trimmed by 2 bases and J by 5 bases, leaving 13 bases between them. CDR3 length: 15 amino acids. CDR3 residues: CASSERTNLDNEQFF. The CDR3 DNA reads TGCGCCAGCAGTGAGAGGACAAATCTAGACAATGAGCAGTTCTTC.

This clonotype was detected many times. The chain carries TRBV12-3 or TRBV12-4 and TRBJ1-1; possibly TRBD1 for D (5 bases). V lost 1 base to trimming and J lost 4 bases, with 19 bases between them. This CDR3 is built from 17 residues. The CDR3 is CASSLGRDPGRGTEAFF. The CDR3 DNA sequence: TGTGCCAGCAGTTTAGGCCGGGACCCAGGCCGAGGCACTGAAGCTTTCTTT.

This clonotype was counted ten times or more. V gene TRBV6-1 combines with J gene TRBJ1-5; 9 positions match TRBD1. Germline V gives CDR1 MNHNS, CDR2 SASEGT. After removal of 6 bases from V and 6 bases from J, the junction contained 6 bases not matched to a gene. The CDR3 extends over 14 amino acids. CDR3 in amino acids: CASRPGTGSQPQHF. In nucleotides, the CDR3 is TGTGCCAGCAGGCCCGGGACAGGGTCTCAGCCCCAGCATTTT.

There are many counts of this clonotype. The V gene is TRBV5-1, the J gene TRBJ1-5; D unclear. The V and J ends lost 0 bases and 3 bases respectively, with 13 bases between them. CDR1 and CDR2 (germline): SGHRS, YFSETQ. This CDR3 contains 16 residues. DNA for the CDR3: TGCGCCAGCAGCTTGGGTAATGGCCCCCTCAATCAGCCCCAGCATTTT. Translated: CASSLGNGPLNQPQHF.

This clonotype showed up many times. The chain is built from TRBV4-1 and TRBJ2-5; D is perhaps TRBD1 or TRBD2 (5 bases each). The V end lost 3 bases, the J end lost 9 bases, and 23 bases lay between the germline ends. Germline CDR1 reads MGHRA; CDR2 reads YSYEKL. The CDR3 has 16 amino acids. This chain's CDR3 is CASSQTGTAGLGAQYF. CDR3 in DNA: TGCGCCAGCAGCCAGACCGGGACCGCTGGCCTCGGGGCCCAGTACTTC.

This clonotype was seen ten or more times. The chain carries TRBV20-1 and TRBJ2-3; 7 bases match TRBD1. Germline loops: CDR1 DFQATT, CDR2 SNEGSKA (reference sequence). J gave up 3 bases and V 6 bases, and 6 bases lay outside the gene matches. The CDR3 totals 13 residues. CDR3 coding DNA: TGCAGTGCCCCGAAGACAGGGACAGATACGCAGTATTTT. Encoded protein: CSAPKTGTDTQYF.

This clonotype has a count of ten or more. The chain recombines TRBV4-1 with TRBJ2-5; D remains ambiguous. The CDR3 runs 14 residues. Germline V lookup: CDR1 MGHRA, CDR2 YSYEKL. Trimming stripped 4 bases from V and 5 bases from J, with 14 bases between. CDR3 protein: CASSLTLLGETQYF. CDR3 sequence (DNA): TGCGCCAGCAGCCTAACCTTATTAGGCGAGACCCAGTACTTC.

This clonotype was detected ten times or more. The chain recombines TRBV9 with TRBJ1-2; tentatively, D is TRBD1 (6 bases). CDR3 length: 17 residues. Trimming removed 2 bases at V and 1 base at J, with 18 bases between. Germline lookup yields CDR1 SGDLS and CDR2 YYNGEE. This CDR3 reads CASSVGSIQGYNYGYTF. DNA of the CDR3: TGTGCCAGCAGCGTGGGATCGATACAGGGATATAACTATGGCTACACCTTC.

This clonotype was seen repeatedly, ten times or more. The rearrangement links TRBV7-9 to TRBJ2-2, with D perhaps TRBD2 (7 bases). CDR3 length equals 15 residues. Germline loops: CDR1 SEHNR, CDR2 FQNEAQ (reference sequence). The V end was cut by 0 bases, the J end by 6 bases, with 11 bases between. The CDR3: CASSLAGGPAGELFF. DNA for the CDR3: TGTGCCAGCAGCTTAGCGGGGGGGCCAGCCGGGGAGCTGTTTTTT.

This clonotype was seen repeatedly, ten times or more. This rearrangement joins TRBV9 to TRBJ1-2; 8 bases are a match to TRBD1. The CDR3 loop spans 16 amino acids. Germline V gives CDR1 SGDLS, CDR2 YYNGEE. Germline trimming cut 0 bases from V and 1 base from J; bases unmatched to any gene: 5. CDR3 protein: CASSVGSTGDNYGYTF. Written as DNA, the CDR3 is TGTGCCAGCAGCGTAGGATCGACAGGGGATAACTATGGCTACACCTTC.

This clonotype was observed at least ten times. This sequence joins TRBV6-6 and TRBJ2-1; weak D call: TRBD2 (6 bases). Deletions cut 2 bases from V and 3 bases from J, with 11 bases between. The CDR3 loop spans 15 amino acids. The germline V gene encodes CDR1 MNHNY and CDR2 SVGAGI (reference sequence). This CDR3 is CASSYRGSDYNEQFF. The CDR3, as DNA: TGTGCCAGCAGTTACCGGGGGTCGGACTACAATGAGCAGTTCTTC.

This clonotype was counted many times. The gene calls are TRBV27 and TRBJ1-2, with 7 bases aligning to TRBD1. J lost 7 bases, V lost 6 bases, and 11 bases had no gene match. The CDR3 is 14 residues long. Germline CDR1 MNHEY, CDR2 SMNVEV (reference sequence). CDR3 sequence reads: CASRSDRESSGYTF. CDR3 nucleotide sequence: TGTGCCAGCAGATCTGACAGGGAATCAAGTGGCTACACCTTC.